This is a list of T cell receptor beta chains from one sample in a study of T cell responses to AZD1222 COVID-19 vaccine. Only in-frame clones appear in the TCRdb table, and some are missing; sequencing was by immunoSEQ multiplex PCR. Of about 79,000 clones in the sample, about 84% were seen once. Sequencing used peripheral blood, obtained on day 0 of AZD1222 vaccination. The receptors stem from an adult in good health. The CDR3 runs from the conserved cysteine through the conserved F or W. The order of the fields is CDR3 DNA, CDR3 protein, clone size, J gene, V gene, D gene. The D gene is left open where the match is weak. Rows may omit the clone size; those that give it use once, few, many or a size class.

cdr3_nt: TGTGCCAGCAGTTACGGGCGGAGCTCCTACAATGAGCAGTTCTTC
cdr3_aa: CASSYGRSSYNEQFF
clone_size: .
j_call: TRBJ2-1
v_call: TRBV6-5
d_call: .

cdr3_nt: TGTGCCAGCAGCCTAGGGGGGGCCCTGAACACTGAAGCTTTCTTT
cdr3_aa: CASSLGGALNTEAFF
clone_size: .
j_call: TRBJ1-1
v_call: TRBV5-4
d_call: .

cdr3_nt: TGTGCCAGCAGCGCCGGGACAGCCTATGGCTACACCTTC
cdr3_aa: CASSAGTAYGYTF
clone_size: .
j_call: TRBJ1-2
v_call: TRBV7-9
d_call: TRBD1

cdr3_nt: TGTGCCAGCAGCTCGACAGGTAGTCAGCCCCAGCATTTT
cdr3_aa: CASSSTGSQPQHF
clone_size: .
j_call: TRBJ1-5
v_call: TRBV11-2
d_call: .

cdr3_nt: TGTGCCAGCAGCCCCGGGGTCCTCTATGGCTACACCTTC
cdr3_aa: CASSPGVLYGYTF
clone_size: .
j_call: TRBJ1-2
v_call: TRBV14
d_call: .

cdr3_nt: TGCAGTGCTAGTAAGGTAATGGGACTAGAACACTCTTTTCTGAACACCGGGGAGCTGTTTTTT
cdr3_aa: CSASKVMGLEHSFLNTGELFF
clone_size: .
j_call: TRBJ2-2
v_call: TRBV20-1
d_call: TRBD2

cdr3_nt: TGTGCCAGCAGGCTTGGACGTGGCAAAAACATTCAGTACTTC
cdr3_aa: CASRLGRGKNIQYF
clone_size: .
j_call: TRBJ2-4
v_call: TRBV2
d_call: .

cdr3_nt: TGTGCCAGTAGTGGGACTAGCGGGACCTCTGGGGCCAACGTCCTGACTTTC
cdr3_aa: CASSGTSGTSGANVLTF
clone_size: .
j_call: TRBJ2-6
v_call: TRBV19
d_call: TRBD2

cdr3_nt: TGTGCCAGCAGTGAATTATACAGGGGGAATTACACCTTC
cdr3_aa: CASSELYRGNYTF
clone_size: .
j_call: TRBJ1-2
v_call: TRBV25-1
d_call: TRBD1

cdr3_nt: TGTGCCAGCAGTTTAGCCCCCCGAGAGACCCAGTACTTC
cdr3_aa: CASSLAPRETQYF
clone_size: once
j_call: TRBJ2-5
v_call: TRBV12-3/TRBV12-4
d_call: .

cdr3_nt: TGCGCCAGCAGCCTCGAAACTAGCGGGGGGGCCAATGAGCAGTTCTTC
cdr3_aa: CASSLETSGGANEQFF
clone_size: .
j_call: TRBJ2-1
v_call: TRBV4-1
d_call: TRBD2

cdr3_nt: TGTGCCAGCAGCTTAGGGGGCCCGGAGCTGTTTTTT
cdr3_aa: CASSLGGPELFF
clone_size: .
j_call: TRBJ2-2
v_call: TRBV11-3
d_call: .

cdr3_nt: TGCGCCAGCAGTCCTAACATATACGGCGGCAATGAGCAGTTCTTC
cdr3_aa: CASSPNIYGGNEQFF
clone_size: .
j_call: TRBJ2-1
v_call: TRBV10-1
d_call: .

cdr3_nt: TGCGCCAGCAGCTTGGTAGGCACCGACACTGAAGCTTTCTTT
cdr3_aa: CASSLVGTDTEAFF
clone_size: once
j_call: TRBJ1-1
v_call: TRBV5-1
d_call: .

cdr3_nt: TGTGCCACCAGCAGAGATCGGGGACAGGGTCAGCCCCAGCATTTT
cdr3_aa: CATSRDRGQGQPQHF
clone_size: .
j_call: TRBJ1-5
v_call: TRBV15
d_call: TRBD1

cdr3_nt: TGCGCCAGCAGACCGGTGGTTGGGGGGCTTTACGATACGCAGTATTTT
cdr3_aa: CASRPVVGGLYDTQYF
clone_size: .
j_call: TRBJ2-3
v_call: TRBV4-1
d_call: .

cdr3_nt: TGTGCCAGCTCACTAAAACGGGATACGCAGTATTTT
cdr3_aa: CASSLKRDTQYF
clone_size: .
j_call: TRBJ2-3
v_call: TRBV18
d_call: .

cdr3_nt: TGCGCCACGACGACAGGGAATCCTAATGAAAAACTGTTTTTT
cdr3_aa: CATTTGNPNEKLFF
clone_size: few
j_call: TRBJ1-4
v_call: TRBV5-1
d_call: TRBD1

cdr3_nt: TGTGCCAGCAGCTTTCGGACAGGGGAGGGAGAGACCCAGTACTTC
cdr3_aa: CASSFRTGEGETQYF
clone_size: .
j_call: TRBJ2-5
v_call: TRBV9
d_call: TRBD1

cdr3_nt: TGTGCCAGCAGCCCGGGACAGGGTGTTTTTGGCTACACCTTC
cdr3_aa: CASSPGQGVFGYTF
clone_size: .
j_call: TRBJ1-2
v_call: TRBV9
d_call: TRBD1

cdr3_nt: TGCGCCAGCAGCCAAGAGGGGCGAGGGGGCTATGGCTACACCTTC
cdr3_aa: CASSQEGRGGYGYTF
clone_size: once
j_call: TRBJ1-2
v_call: TRBV4-1
d_call: .

cdr3_nt: TGCGCCAGCAGCTTGGGGGGGCTCACTAATGAAAAACTGTTTTTT
cdr3_aa: CASSLGGLTNEKLFF
clone_size: .
j_call: TRBJ1-4
v_call: TRBV5-1
d_call: .

cdr3_nt: TGTGCCAGCAGTTTCCCAAGCACCGAGACCCAGTACTTC
cdr3_aa: CASSFPSTETQYF
clone_size: .
j_call: TRBJ2-5
v_call: TRBV12-3/TRBV12-4
d_call: .

cdr3_nt: TGTGCCTCCCCGACCCGGGATGGCTACACCTTC
cdr3_aa: CASPTRDGYTF
clone_size: .
j_call: TRBJ1-2
v_call: TRBV30
d_call: .

cdr3_nt: TGTGCCAGCAGTCCCAGCGGGGGGGGTAATGAGCAGTTCTTC
cdr3_aa: CASSPSGGGNEQFF
clone_size: .
j_call: TRBJ2-1
v_call: TRBV6-5
d_call: TRBD2

cdr3_nt: TGTGCCAGCAGCGTAGCATCCAGCCTTCCAAGGTTCACCTTC
cdr3_aa: CASSVASSLPRFTF
clone_size: .
j_call: TRBJ1-2
v_call: TRBV9
d_call: .

cdr3_nt: TGTGCCAGCAGCTTAGACCTGGGGCTTGAAGCTTTCTTT
cdr3_aa: CASSLDLGLEAFF
clone_size: few
j_call: TRBJ1-1
v_call: TRBV7-2
d_call: .

cdr3_nt: TGTGCCAGCCAGACAGCGAGCTCCTATAATTCACCCCTCCACTTT
cdr3_aa: CASQTASSYNSPLHF
clone_size: .
j_call: TRBJ1-6
v_call: TRBV2
d_call: .

cdr3_nt: TGCAGCGTTCAACTAGGACCTGGAAACACCATATATTTT
cdr3_aa: CSVQLGPGNTIYF
clone_size: .
j_call: TRBJ1-3
v_call: TRBV29-1
d_call: .

cdr3_nt: TGTGCCAGCAGCTTCGGGGGACTCGGTTCACCCCTCCACTTT
cdr3_aa: CASSFGGLGSPLHF
clone_size: once
j_call: TRBJ1-6
v_call: TRBV7-9
d_call: .

cdr3_nt: TGTGCCAGCAGCCTCTACCCAGGGAGCTCTGGAAACACCATATATTTT
cdr3_aa: CASSLYPGSSGNTIYF
clone_size: .
j_call: TRBJ1-3
v_call: TRBV7-8
d_call: .

cdr3_nt: TGTGCCAGCCACCCCGGACCTAACTATGGCTACACCTTC
cdr3_aa: CASHPGPNYGYTF
clone_size: .
j_call: TRBJ1-2
v_call: TRBV7-9
d_call: .

cdr3_nt: TGTGCCAGCAGCTCTTGGGGCTTTGTGAACACTGAAGCTTTCTTT
cdr3_aa: CASSSWGFVNTEAFF
clone_size: .
j_call: TRBJ1-1
v_call: TRBV5-6
d_call: .

cdr3_nt: TGCGCCAGCAGCCAACATACAGGGAGAAATGAAGCTTTCTTT
cdr3_aa: CASSQHTGRNEAFF
clone_size: few
j_call: TRBJ1-1
v_call: TRBV4-1
d_call: .

cdr3_nt: TGCGCCAGCAGTGAAGGGGGCTGGGAGACCCAGTACTTC
cdr3_aa: CASSEGGWETQYF
clone_size: .
j_call: TRBJ2-5
v_call: TRBV10-2
d_call: TRBD1

cdr3_nt: TGTGCCAGCAGCCAAGAAGTCACTCCGGTTGGGGCCAACGTCCTGACTTTC
cdr3_aa: CASSQEVTPVGANVLTF
clone_size: large
j_call: TRBJ2-6
v_call: TRBV4-2
d_call: .

cdr3_nt: TGTGCCAGCAGTTACTCGGGGGCCAGCTCTGGAAACACCATATATTTT
cdr3_aa: CASSYSGASSGNTIYF
clone_size: .
j_call: TRBJ1-3
v_call: TRBV6-5
d_call: .

cdr3_nt: TGTGCCAGCAGGAGGGGGGACCAGCCCCAGCATTTT
cdr3_aa: CASRRGDQPQHF
clone_size: .
j_call: TRBJ1-5
v_call: TRBV2
d_call: .

cdr3_nt: TGTGCCAGCAGCTCCGGGACATCTGGTGGCTACACCTTC
cdr3_aa: CASSSGTSGGYTF
clone_size: few
j_call: TRBJ1-2
v_call: TRBV11-3
d_call: .

cdr3_nt: TGCGCCAGCAGCCAGAGGAACGGGGAGGTTCCCTACGAGCAGTACTTC
cdr3_aa: CASSQRNGEVPYEQYF
clone_size: .
j_call: TRBJ2-7
v_call: TRBV4-1
d_call: .

cdr3_nt: TGTGCCAGCAGCTTAGGTGGCAGGGGAGAGGCTAATGAAAAACTGTTTTTT
cdr3_aa: CASSLGGRGEANEKLFF
clone_size: .
j_call: TRBJ1-4
v_call: TRBV7-9
d_call: .

cdr3_nt: TGTGCCTGGAATACCCTTGAGGTTTTCTTT
cdr3_aa: CAWNTLEVFF
clone_size: .
j_call: TRBJ1-1
v_call: TRBV30
d_call: .

cdr3_nt: TGTGCCAGCAGCTTTTTAGCGGGAGGAGGACCCGGAGATACGCAGTATTTT
cdr3_aa: CASSFLAGGGPGDTQYF
clone_size: medium-sized
j_call: TRBJ2-3
v_call: TRBV7-9
d_call: TRBD2

cdr3_nt: TGTGCCAGCAGGGCCGGGATTAGCAATCAGCCCCAGCATTTT
cdr3_aa: CASRAGISNQPQHF
clone_size: .
j_call: TRBJ1-5
v_call: TRBV6-5
d_call: .

cdr3_nt: TGTGCCAGTAGACTCGGGGGGGCCGTAGATACGCAGTATTTT
cdr3_aa: CASRLGGAVDTQYF
clone_size: .
j_call: TRBJ2-3
v_call: TRBV19
d_call: TRBD2

cdr3_nt: TGCGCCAGCTCCGAGGCGGGTAACACCGGGGAGCTGTTTTTT
cdr3_aa: CASSEAGNTGELFF
clone_size: .
j_call: TRBJ2-2
v_call: TRBV10-1
d_call: .

cdr3_nt: TGTGCCAGCATCCGGCGAGGGGCAGATACGCAGTATTTT
cdr3_aa: CASIRRGADTQYF
clone_size: .
j_call: TRBJ2-3
v_call: TRBV28
d_call: .

cdr3_nt: TGTGCCAGCAGCCCGAGACTAGCGGTCTCCTACGAGCAGTACTTC
cdr3_aa: CASSPRLAVSYEQYF
clone_size: .
j_call: TRBJ2-7
v_call: TRBV3-1/TRBV3-2
d_call: TRBD2

cdr3_nt: TGTGCTAGTGGTTTGAGGAGCTCCTACGAGCAGTACTTC
cdr3_aa: CASGLRSSYEQYF
clone_size: .
j_call: TRBJ2-7
v_call: TRBV12-5
d_call: .

cdr3_nt: TGTGCCAGTAGTAAGGGACTGAACACCGGGGAGCTGTTTTTT
cdr3_aa: CASSKGLNTGELFF
clone_size: few
j_call: TRBJ2-2
v_call: TRBV19
d_call: .

cdr3_nt: TGTGCCAGCACCGAGGACTTCTCTAATTCACCCCTCCACTTT
cdr3_aa: CASTEDFSNSPLHF
clone_size: .
j_call: TRBJ1-6
v_call: TRBV6-5
d_call: .

cdr3_nt: TGTGCCAGCAGCGGCGGTAGGGGGTTGCACACTGAAGCTTTCTTT
cdr3_aa: CASSGGRGLHTEAFF
clone_size: few
j_call: TRBJ1-1
v_call: TRBV11-2
d_call: .

cdr3_nt: TGTGCCAGCACTAGAGGACGGAGCTCCTACGAGCAGTACTTC
cdr3_aa: CASTRGRSSYEQYF
clone_size: .
j_call: TRBJ2-7
v_call: TRBV6-5
d_call: .